This TCR beta chain was profiled in a study of blood T cell repertoires in COVID-19. Overall study: Sources were T cells, B-cell-depleted T cells, or PBMCs; the material itself was cDNA or gDNA.

Original processing methods: Amplification of reference gene primers provided the estimated nucleated cell counts. The method was immunoSEQ multiplex PCR; TCRdb's version includes in-frame clones alone and lacks a portion of them. V, J and clone size derive from that table, while D and trimming were established from the DNA sequence. The table includes approximately 110,000 clones, 85% detected once. Germline CDR1 is SGHRS and CDR2 is YFSETQ. The ends were cut back, 1 base at V and 7 bases at J, with 6 bases in the middle. This CDR3 is 13 amino acids long. Sequenced input: peripheral blood. The receptor's source is a human donor in a cohort sampled during active COVID-19. The chain links TRBV5-1 to TRBJ1-6; D not resolved. The CDR3: CASSLWENSPLHF. The CDR3 nucleotides read TGCGCCAGCAGCTTGTGGGAGAATTCACCCCTCCACTTT.